This T cell receptor (beta chain) was found in a study of cytomegalovirus exposure and HLA in healthy donors (TCRdb year 2017). The study in broad terms: The roughly 670 repertoires of the first cohort and the roughly 120 validation repertoires were produced on the same platform, according to a later analysis. The study aimed to test whether signatures of past pathogen exposure could be identified by cataloging public T cell receptors. Besides the first cohort of some 670 subjects, a separate validation cohort made up of roughly 130 different subjects was used. To predict cytomegalovirus infection status, the study combined high-throughput TCR immunosequencing, statistical association of individual TCRs with disease status, and machine learning.

Preparation of the library involved the immunoSEQ multiplex PCR assay. Regarding the original processing steps: To diagnose cytomegalovirus status from the catalog of TCR beta chain sequences, a statistical classification framework was built. TCRdb provides this immuneACCESS table in a form limited to in-frame rearrangements. Some clones are lacking; in checked studies, under half of them reflect an unresolved V gene, and why the rest are absent is not known. V and J calls and clone size are copied from that table; D and trimming were computed from the DNA. The sample table holds around 250,000 clones, of which 90% were seen once. The ten largest clonotypes hold 0.37% of the sample. The full study reports these points: All 130 or so repertoires were used to score co-occurrence in the validation cohort in a later analysis, because that analysis had no HLA typing for the cohort. Across donors, most TCR sequences were observed very rarely, whereas some public TCRs were present in many individuals. In vitro tests confirmed that three of the cytomegalovirus-associated TCR beta chains recognize cytomegalovirus antigens. The study gave a list of over 150 TCR beta chains associated with cytomegalovirus. Cytomegalovirus status was reported to be diagnosed by the classifier with high specificity and sensitivity in both the original and validation cohorts. According to the authors, the approach could potentially be generalized to other disease states and immunological phenotypes. A later analysis found that TCRs clustered in the first cohort also tended to co-occur in the 120 validation repertoires, with approximately 95% of cluster scores above 0.

Trimming costs V 7 bases and J 5 bases, and their ends lie 9 bases apart. The CDR3 runs 12 residues from the cysteine to the phenylalanine. Only the CDR3 portion is preserved as DNA: 36 bases, with reading frame beginning at the first base. CDR1 and CDR2 are drawn from the germline V gene: SNHLY, FYNNEI. The donors belonged to the validation cohort of 90 to 150 subjects, which was separate from the roughly 670-subject first cohort. In regard to this clone: There is no known antigen for this receptor. The sample holds no much larger clone one base away, and base qualities are not on file.

This clonotype originated in a woman younger than 30 in good health and CMV-seronegative. The chain joins TRBV2 to TRBJ2-1; TRBD1 is possibly the D segment (6 matching bases). Sequencing was done on a sample of PBMCs. DNA sequence: TGTGCCAGCATCCGGACAGACAATGAGCAGTTCTTC. It encodes CASIRTDNEQFF.